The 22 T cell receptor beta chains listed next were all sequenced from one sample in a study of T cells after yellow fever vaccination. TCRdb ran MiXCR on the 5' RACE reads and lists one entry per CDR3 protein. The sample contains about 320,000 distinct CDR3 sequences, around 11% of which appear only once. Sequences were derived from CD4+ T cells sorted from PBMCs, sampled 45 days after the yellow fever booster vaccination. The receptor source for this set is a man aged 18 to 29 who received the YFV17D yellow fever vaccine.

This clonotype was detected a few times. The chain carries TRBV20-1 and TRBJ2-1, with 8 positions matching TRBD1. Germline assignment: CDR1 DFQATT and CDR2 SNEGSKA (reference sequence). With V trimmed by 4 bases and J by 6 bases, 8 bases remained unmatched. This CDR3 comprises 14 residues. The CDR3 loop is CSATSRTGFNEQFF. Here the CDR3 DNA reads TGCAGTGCTACCTCCCGGACAGGGTTCAATGAGCAGTTCTTC.

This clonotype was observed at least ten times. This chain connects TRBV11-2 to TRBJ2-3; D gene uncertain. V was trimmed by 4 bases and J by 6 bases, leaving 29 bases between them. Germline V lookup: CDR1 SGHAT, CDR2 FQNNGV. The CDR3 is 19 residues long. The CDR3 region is CASSSPSRYRVLSMDTQYF. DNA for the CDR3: TGTGCCAGCAGCTCTCCCTCCCGTTACCGCGTTTTATCTATGGATACGCAGTATTTT.

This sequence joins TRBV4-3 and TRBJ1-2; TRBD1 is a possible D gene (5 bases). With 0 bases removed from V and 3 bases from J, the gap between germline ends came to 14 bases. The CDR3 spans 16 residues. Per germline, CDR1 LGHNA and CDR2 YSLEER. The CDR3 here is CASSQEPQDQYYGYTF. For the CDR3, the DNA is TGCGCCAGCAGCCAAGAACCACAGGATCAGTACTATGGCTACACCTTC.

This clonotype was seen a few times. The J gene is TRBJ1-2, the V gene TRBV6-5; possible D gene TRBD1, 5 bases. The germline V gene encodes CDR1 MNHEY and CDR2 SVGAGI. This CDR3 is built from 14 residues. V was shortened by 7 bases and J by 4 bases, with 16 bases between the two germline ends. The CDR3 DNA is TGTGCCAGCACTAAAGTTCAGGGCTTCTATGGCTACACCTTC. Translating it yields CASTKVQGFYGYTF.

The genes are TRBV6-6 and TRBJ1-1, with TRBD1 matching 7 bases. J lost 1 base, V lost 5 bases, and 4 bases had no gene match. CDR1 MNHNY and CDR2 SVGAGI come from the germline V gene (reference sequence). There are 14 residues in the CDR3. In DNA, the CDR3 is TGTGCCAGCAGTACAGACAGGGAGAACACTGAAGCTTTCTTT. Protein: CASSTDRENTEAFF.

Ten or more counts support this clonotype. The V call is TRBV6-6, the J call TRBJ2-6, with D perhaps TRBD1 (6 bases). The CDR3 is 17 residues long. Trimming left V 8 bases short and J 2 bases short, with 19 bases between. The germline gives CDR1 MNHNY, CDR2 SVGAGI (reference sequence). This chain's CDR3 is CASRTGPLGTGANVLTF. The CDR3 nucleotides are TGTGCCAGCCGAACAGGGCCCCTGGGGACTGGGGCCAACGTCCTGACTTTC.

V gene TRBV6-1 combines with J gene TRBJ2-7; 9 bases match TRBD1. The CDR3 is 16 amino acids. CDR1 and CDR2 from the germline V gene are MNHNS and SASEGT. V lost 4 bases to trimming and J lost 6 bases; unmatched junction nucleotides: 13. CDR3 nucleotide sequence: TGTGCCAGCAGTGGGCCCGGGACAGGGATAGTTGGCGAGCAGTACTTC. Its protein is CASSGPGTGIVGEQYF.

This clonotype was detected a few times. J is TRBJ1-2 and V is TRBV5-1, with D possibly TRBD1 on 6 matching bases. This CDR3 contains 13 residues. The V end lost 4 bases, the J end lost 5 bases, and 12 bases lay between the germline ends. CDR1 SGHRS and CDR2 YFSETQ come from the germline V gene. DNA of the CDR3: TGCGCCAGCAGCGTTGGCGGACAGTATGGCTACACCTTC. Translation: CASSVGGQYGYTF.

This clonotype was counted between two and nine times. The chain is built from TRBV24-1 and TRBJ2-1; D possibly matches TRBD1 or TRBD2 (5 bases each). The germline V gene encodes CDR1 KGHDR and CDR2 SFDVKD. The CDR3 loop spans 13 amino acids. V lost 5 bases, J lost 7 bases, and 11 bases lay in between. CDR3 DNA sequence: TGTGCCACCAGTGCCGGATGGGGGAATGAGCAGTTCTTC. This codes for CATSAGWGNEQFF.

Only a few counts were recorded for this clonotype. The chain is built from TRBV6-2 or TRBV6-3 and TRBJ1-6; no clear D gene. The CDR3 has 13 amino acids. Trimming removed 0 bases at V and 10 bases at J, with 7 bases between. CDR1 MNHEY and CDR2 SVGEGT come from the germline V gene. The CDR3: CASSYSPGSPLHF. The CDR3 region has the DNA TGTGCCAGCAGTTACTCCCCTGGGTCACCCCTCCACTTT.

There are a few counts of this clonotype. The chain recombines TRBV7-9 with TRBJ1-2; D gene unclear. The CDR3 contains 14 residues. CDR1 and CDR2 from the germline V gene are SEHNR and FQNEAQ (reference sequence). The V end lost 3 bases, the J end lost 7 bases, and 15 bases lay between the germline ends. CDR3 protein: CASSFPEKESGYTF. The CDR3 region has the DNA TGTGCCAGCAGCTTTCCTGAAAAGGAGTCTGGCTACACCTTC.

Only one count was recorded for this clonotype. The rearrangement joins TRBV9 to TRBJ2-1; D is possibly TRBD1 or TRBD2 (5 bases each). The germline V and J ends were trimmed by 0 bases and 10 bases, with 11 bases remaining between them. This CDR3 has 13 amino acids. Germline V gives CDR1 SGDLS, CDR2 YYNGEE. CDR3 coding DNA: TGTGCCAGCAGCGTAGCTCCCAGGGACGAGCAGTTCTTC. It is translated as CASSVAPRDEQFF. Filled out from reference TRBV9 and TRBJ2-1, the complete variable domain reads DSGVTQTPKHLITATGQRVTLRCSPRSGDLSVYWYQQSLDQGLQFLIQYYNGEERAKGNILERFSAQQFPDLHSELNLSSLELGDSALYFCASSVAPRDEQFFGPGTRLTVL.

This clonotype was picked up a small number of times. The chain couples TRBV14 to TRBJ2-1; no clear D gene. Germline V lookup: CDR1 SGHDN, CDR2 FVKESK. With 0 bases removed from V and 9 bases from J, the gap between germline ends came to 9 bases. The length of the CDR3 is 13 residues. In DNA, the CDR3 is TGTGCCAGCAGCCAAGATAGAAGTGTTGAGCAGTTCTTC. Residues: CASSQDRSVEQFF.

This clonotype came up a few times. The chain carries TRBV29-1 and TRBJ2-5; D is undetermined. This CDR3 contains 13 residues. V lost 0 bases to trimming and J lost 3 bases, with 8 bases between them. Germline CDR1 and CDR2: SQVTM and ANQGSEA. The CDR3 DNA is TGCAGCGTTGAAGATCGTTGGAAAGAGACCCAGTACTTC. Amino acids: CSVEDRWKETQYF.

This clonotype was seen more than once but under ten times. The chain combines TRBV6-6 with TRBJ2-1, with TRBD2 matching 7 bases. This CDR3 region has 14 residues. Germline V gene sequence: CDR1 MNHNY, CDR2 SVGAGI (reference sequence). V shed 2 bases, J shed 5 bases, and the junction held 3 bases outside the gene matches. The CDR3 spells CASSYGTINNEQFF. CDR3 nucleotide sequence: TGTGCCAGCAGTTACGGGACTATAAACAATGAGCAGTTCTTC.

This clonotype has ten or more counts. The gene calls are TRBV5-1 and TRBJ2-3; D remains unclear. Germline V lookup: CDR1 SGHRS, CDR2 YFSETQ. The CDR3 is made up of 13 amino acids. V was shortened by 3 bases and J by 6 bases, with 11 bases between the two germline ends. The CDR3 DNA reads TGCGCCAGCAGCTCCGAAGCCGTGGATACGCAGTATTTT. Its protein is CASSSEAVDTQYF.

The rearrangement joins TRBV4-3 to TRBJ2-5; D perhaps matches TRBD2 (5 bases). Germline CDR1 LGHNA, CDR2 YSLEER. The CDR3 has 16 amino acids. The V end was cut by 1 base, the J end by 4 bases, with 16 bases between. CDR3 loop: CASSQGAAPSGETQYF. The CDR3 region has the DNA TGCGCCAGCAGCCAAGGGGCCGCCCCGAGCGGAGAGACCCAGTACTTC.

The CDR3 region has the DNA TGCAGTGCTAGAGTTACCACGGCCAAGACCCAGTACTTC. Its translation is CSARVTTAKTQYF. The chain couples TRBV20-1 to TRBJ2-5; D gene unclear. V was cut by 1 base and J by 6 bases, with 12 bases left in between. This CDR3 spans 13 amino acids. Germline CDR1 and CDR2: DFQATT and SNEGSKA (reference sequence).

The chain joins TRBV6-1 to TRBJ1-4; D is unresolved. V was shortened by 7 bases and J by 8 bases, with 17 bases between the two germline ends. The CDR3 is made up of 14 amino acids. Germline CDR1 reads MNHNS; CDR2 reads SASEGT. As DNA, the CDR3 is TGTGCCAGCAACTTAGGAGCAGGCGAAGAAAAACTGTTTTTT. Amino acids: CASNLGAGEEKLFF.

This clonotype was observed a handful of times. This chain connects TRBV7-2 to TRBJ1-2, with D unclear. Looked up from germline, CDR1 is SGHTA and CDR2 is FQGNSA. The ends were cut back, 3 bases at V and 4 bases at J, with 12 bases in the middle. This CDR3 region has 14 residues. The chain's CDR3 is CASSLAGNAYGYTF. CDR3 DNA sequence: TGTGCCAGCAGCTTGGCGGGGAATGCCTATGGCTACACCTTC.

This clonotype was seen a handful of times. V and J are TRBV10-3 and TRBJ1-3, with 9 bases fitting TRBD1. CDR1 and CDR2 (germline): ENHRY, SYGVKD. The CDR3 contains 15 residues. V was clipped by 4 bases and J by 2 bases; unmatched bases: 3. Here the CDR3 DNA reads TGTGCCATCAGTGCCCGGACAGGGGCTGGAAACACCATATATTTT. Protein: CAISARTGAGNTIYF.

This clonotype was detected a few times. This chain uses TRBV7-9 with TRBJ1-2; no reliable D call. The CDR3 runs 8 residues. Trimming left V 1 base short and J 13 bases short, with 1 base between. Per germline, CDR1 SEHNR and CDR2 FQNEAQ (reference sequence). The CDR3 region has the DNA TGTGCCAGCAGCTTAGGCACCTTC. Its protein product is CASSLGTF.